This T cell receptor (beta chain) was found in a study of blood T cell repertoires in COVID-19. Overall study: The origin of the acute and convalescent COVID-19 samples was the United States, Italy and Spain. PBMCs, B-cell-depleted T cells, or T cells were the source of the cDNA or gDNA that made up the material.

In the source study's methods: Cell counts per sample came from amplifying reference gene primers. Assay: immunoSEQ multiplex PCR; the TCRdb copy retains only in-frame clones and omits some. From that table come the V and J calls and clone size; the DNA was used to work out D and trimming. The repertoire holds approximately 220,000 clones, with around 87% as singletons. V shed 8 bases and J shed 2 bases, with 12 bases lying between them. This CDR3 comprises 13 residues. Per germline, CDR1 MNHEY and CDR2 SVGAGI. The chain is built from TRBV6-5 and TRBJ1-1; D may be TRBD1 (6 bases). This TCR derives from a man aged 55 to 70 who had recovered from COVID-19. The sample consisted of peripheral blood. CDR3 residues: CASVKQGNTEAFF. The CDR3 bases are TGTGCCAGCGTTAAACAGGGAAACACTGAAGCTTTCTTT.